A single sample is the source of the 26 T cell receptor beta chains below, sequenced in a study of radiotherapy plus CTLA-4 blockade in lung cancer. Sequencing was performed with immunoSEQ multiplex PCR; in TCRdb, only in-frame clones are kept and a portion is missing. The table has fewer than 95,000 clones, about four fifths seen once; the top ten hold around 0.78%. The source material was peripheral blood, sampled from a patient treated with radiotherapy plus ipilimumab. The source of these receptors is a human donor with non-small cell lung cancer who had stable disease on radiotherapy plus ipilimumab.

The gene calls are TRBV29-1 and TRBJ1-2; 10 nucleotides agree with TRBD1. CDR1 and CDR2 from the germline V gene are SQVTM and ANQGSEA. The CDR3 consists of 13 residues. The V segment lost 4 bases and the J segment 7 bases; nucleotides outside the gene matches: 6. The CDR3 region has the DNA TGCAGCGTTGGTGCGACAGGGGGCGGTGGCTACACCTTC. It specifies CSVGATGGGGYTF.

The chain employs TRBV5-7 and TRBJ2-7; D unresolved. TRBV5-7 is filed as an ORF, its function uncertain. Trimming removed 1 base at V and 1 base at J, with 9 bases between. The CDR3 totals 14 residues. The CDR3 nucleotides are TGTGCCAGCAGCTTGTCCGGTTGGTCCTACGAGCAGTACTTC. Protein product: CASSLSGWSYEQYF.

This rearrangement joins TRBV10-3 to TRBJ1-2; D is unclear. V lost 0 bases, J lost 6 bases, and 14 bases lay in between. Per germline, CDR1 ENHRY and CDR2 SYGVKD. The length of the CDR3 is 15 residues. CDR3 residues: CAISESSRTGDGYTF. In DNA form, the CDR3 reads TGTGCCATCAGTGAGTCGAGTCGCACCGGAGATGGCTACACCTTC.

J is TRBJ2-5 and V is TRBV4-2; D gene ambiguous. The ends were cut back, 2 bases at V and 5 bases at J, with 6 bases in the middle. Per the germline V gene, CDR1 is LGHNA and CDR2 is YNFKEQ. The CDR3 is 12 residues long. The CDR3 region is CASSQQRETQYF. In DNA form, the CDR3 reads TGTGCCAGCAGCCAACAACGGGAGACCCAGTACTTC.

The chain couples TRBV6-6 to TRBJ1-1, with 7 bases aligning to TRBD1. This CDR3 is 15 amino acids long. CDR1 MNHNY and CDR2 SVGAGI come from the germline V gene (reference sequence). V dropped 7 bases and J dropped 2; count of bases not matched to a gene: 10. CDR3 sequence (DNA): TGTGCCAGCACTCCTCTCGGGACAGTAAACACTGAAGCTTTCTTT. Protein: CASTPLGTVNTEAFF.

The genes are TRBV5-1 and TRBJ2-3; D ambiguous. CDR1 is SGHRS and CDR2 is YFSETQ in the germline V gene. With 0 bases removed from V and 6 bases from J, the gap between germline ends came to 11 bases. CDR3 length: 14 amino acids. CDR3 in amino acids: CASSLGSQMDTQYF. The CDR3 bases are TGCGCCAGCAGCTTGGGTTCCCAAATGGATACGCAGTATTTT.

The gene calls are TRBV5-1 and TRBJ2-7, with 13 bases aligning to TRBD2. Trimming removed 1 base from V and 5 bases from J; junction bases left unmatched: 18. Germline CDR1 is SGHRS and CDR2 is YFSETQ. The CDR3 contains 20 residues. The CDR3 nucleotides are TGCGCCAGCAGCTTGCACTCCGGGACTAGCGGGAATAGCATCCGGGACGAGCAGTACTTC. This translates into CASSLHSGTSGNSIRDEQYF.

The CDR3 DNA reads TGTGCCAGCAGCATCCGGGACAGGACCTACGAGCAGTACTTC. Translating it yields CASSIRDRTYEQYF. This chain joins TRBV5-5 and TRBJ2-7; 8 bases line up with TRBD1. Germline V lookup: CDR1 SGHKS, CDR2 YYEKEE (reference sequence). This CDR3 has 14 amino acids. Unmatched junction bases numbered 5, after V lost 4 bases and J lost 2 bases.

The chain employs TRBV19 and TRBJ1-5; TRBD1 aligns across 8 bases. The CDR3 sequence is 14 residues long. J was trimmed by 10 bases and V by 3 bases; bases with no gene match: 8. The germline CDR1 and CDR2 sequences are LNHDA and SQIVND (reference sequence). The CDR3 region is CASSILAGGYPQHF. CDR3 DNA sequence: TGTGCCAGTAGTATTCTCGCAGGGGGCTACCCCCAGCATTTT. Full variable domain (missing parts from reference TRBV19 and TRBJ1-5): DGGITQSPKYLFRKEGQNVTLSCEQNLNHDAMYWYRQDPGQGLRLIYYSQIVNDFQKGDIAEGYSVSREKKESFPLTVTSAQKNPTAFYLCASSILAGGYPQHFGDGTRLSIL.

The CDR3 DNA is TGCGCCAGCAGCTTGGGCCTTGGGCCCACCGGGGAGCTGTTTTTT. This encodes CASSLGLGPTGELFF. The chain employs TRBV5-1 and TRBJ2-2; D not certain. From germline, CDR1 is SGHRS and CDR2 YFSETQ. The CDR3 has 15 residues. Between the trimmed V and J ends, which lost 0 bases and 4 bases, there was a span of 10 bases.

This clone is deemed medium-sized. The V and J genes are TRBV19 and TRBJ1-1, with a possible D match to TRBD1 (5 bases). From germline, CDR1 is LNHDA and CDR2 SQIVND (reference sequence). The ends were cut back, 10 bases at V and 5 bases at J, with 17 bases in the middle. This CDR3 is 13 amino acids long. The CDR3 sequence: CAKSPTARTEAFF. The CDR3 DNA reads TGTGCCAAGTCCCCGACAGCTAGGACTGAAGCTTTCTTT.

This clone showed up just once. The chain is built from TRBV7-9 and TRBJ2-3; a possible D gene is TRBD2 (5 bases). CDR1 is SEHNR, CDR2 FQNEAQ, per germline (reference sequence). V lost 1 base and J lost 1, with 12 bases in between. The CDR3 sequence is 16 residues long. The CDR3 loop is CASSLEMKRRTDTQYF. The CDR3 coding sequence is TGTGCCAGCAGCTTAGAAATGAAGCGGCGCACAGATACGCAGTATTTT.

The chain combines TRBV6-1 with TRBJ1-1; 8 bases fit TRBD1. The CDR3 runs to 14 residues. Germline CDR1 is MNHNS and CDR2 is SASEGT. J gave up 5 bases and V 5 bases, and 7 bases lay outside the gene matches. The CDR3 spells CASSPTTGVTEAFF. The CDR3 coding sequence is TGTGCCAGCAGTCCAACGACAGGGGTTACTGAAGCTTTCTTT.

Concerning this clone itself: At one end the junction does not follow the germline gene, possibly because of a read error. The chain joins TRBV28 to TRBJ2-7; TRBD1 agrees at 10 bases. The CDR3 is 14 amino acids. Germline-derived CDR1 and CDR2 are MDHEN and SYDVKM. CDR3 coding DNA: TGTGCTAGCAGGACAGGGGGGAACTACTACGGGCAGTACTTC. Its protein product is CASRTGGNYYGQYF.

The CDR3 coding sequence is TGTGCCAGCAGTTACCCGACTAGCGGGAGAGCCGGGGAGCTGTTTTTT. It is translated as CASSYPTSGRAGELFF. The V call is TRBV6-5, the J call TRBJ2-2; 12 bases map to TRBD2. Germline values: CDR1 MNHEY, CDR2 SVGAGI. CDR3 length: 16 residues. With 2 bases clipped from V and 6 bases from J, the junction kept 4 bases outside the gene matches.

This clone was observed a few times. The chain employs TRBV4-1 and TRBJ2-1; possibly TRBD2 for D (5 bases). V lost 1 base, J lost 0 bases, and 7 bases lay in between. Germline lookup yields CDR1 MGHRA and CDR2 YSYEKL. There are 15 residues in the CDR3. As DNA, the CDR3 is TGCGCCAGCAGCCAAGTAGGGAGCTCCTACAATGAGCAGTTCTTC. This codes for CASSQVGSSYNEQFF.

The chain links TRBV23-1 to TRBJ1-2; TRBD1 agrees at 7 bases. TRBV23-1 is labeled an ORF, and its function is uncertain. The CDR3 is 14 amino acids. After removal of 2 bases from V and 3 bases from J, the junction contained 3 bases not matched to a gene. CDR3 DNA sequence: TGCGCCAGCAGTCAACCGGGACAGTACTATGGCTACACCTTC. Protein sequence: CASSQPGQYYGYTF.

This clone appeared a few times. V is TRBV5-1 and J is TRBJ2-5; D possibly uses TRBD1 or TRBD2 (5 bases each). Germline assignment: CDR1 SGHRS and CDR2 YFSETQ. CDR3 length: 15 residues. V was pared by 0 bases and J by 5 bases, with 14 bases between. CDR3 amino acids: CASSLDGTRRETQYF. The CDR3, as DNA: TGCGCCAGCAGCTTGGATGGGACCCGGAGGGAGACCCAGTACTTC. Drawing the rest from reference TRBV5-1 and TRBJ2-5, the complete variable domain is KAGVTQTPRYLIKTRGQQVTLSCSPISGHRSVSWYQQTPGQGLQFLFEYFSETQRNKGNFPGRFSGRQFSNSRSEMNVSTLELGDSALYLCASSLDGTRRETQYFGPGTRLLVL.

Concerning this clone: The junction shows a germline mismatch at one end, possibly a read error. This specimen includes other DNA sequences encoding the same CDR3. The chain joins TRBV9 to TRBJ2-4; no reliable D call. In germline, CDR1 is SGDLS, CDR2 YYNGEE. This CDR3 is built from 15 residues. The CDR3, as DNA: TGTGCCAGCAGCGTAGTCCCCGAAGCCAAAAACATCCAGTACTTC. This gives the protein CASSVVPEAKNIQYF. Using reference TRBV9 and TRBJ2-4 for the parts outside the CDR3, the full variable domain is DSGVTQTPKHLITATGQRVTLRCSPRSGDLSVYWYQQSLDQGLQFLIQYYNGEERAKGNILERFSAQQFPDLHSELNLSSLELGDSALYFCASSVVPEAKNIQYFGAGTRLSVL.

The rearrangement joins TRBV5-8 to TRBJ1-5; tentatively, D is TRBD1 (6 bases). The CDR3 extends over 14 amino acids. The V gene lost 4 bases and the J gene lost 7 bases, with 15 bases spanning the gap. Germline lookup yields CDR1 SGHTS and CDR2 YDEGEE. This chain's CDR3 is CASSQDQGHQPQHF. For the CDR3, the DNA is TGTGCCAGCAGCCAAGACCAGGGGCACCAGCCCCAGCATTTT.

V and J are TRBV28 and TRBJ2-5; the D gene is possibly TRBD1 (5 bases). Germline V gene lookup returns CDR1 MDHEN and CDR2 SYDVKM. The CDR3 contains 12 residues. V was clipped by 1 base and J by 7 bases, with 7 bases between them. The CDR3 DNA reads as TGTGCCAGCAGTTTATCAGACAGGACCCAGTACTTC. It specifies CASSLSDRTQYF.

The V and J genes are TRBV6-5 and TRBJ1-1, with D perhaps matching TRBD1 (6 bases). The germline CDR1 and CDR2 sequences are MNHEY and SVGAGI. V lost 6 bases, J lost 1 base, and 15 bases lay in between. This CDR3 is 15 amino acids long. The CDR3 DNA follows: TGTGCCAGCAGGGCACAGGGTAGCGCGAACACTGAAGCTTTCTTT. Translated: CASRAQGSANTEAFF.

The chain combines TRBV11-3 with TRBJ1-4, with 8 bases matching TRBD1. In germline, CDR1 is SGHNT, CDR2 YENEEA. V lost 5 bases and J lost 4; bases outside the gene matches: 6. This CDR3 region has 15 residues. The CDR3 reads CASSRGGQDNEKLFF. CDR3 sequence (DNA): TGTGCCAGCAGCCGCGGGGGACAGGATAATGAAAAACTGTTTTTT. Complete variable domain (other parts from reference TRBV11-3 and TRBJ1-4): EAGVVQSPRYKIIEKKQPVAFWCNPISGHNTLYWYLQNLGQGPELLIRYENEEAVDDSQLPKDRFSAERLKGVDSTLKIQPAELGDSAVYLCASSRGGQDNEKLFFGSGTQLSVL.

The chain recombines TRBV5-1 with TRBJ2-1; TRBD2 aligns across 11 bases. The length of the CDR3 is 15 residues. The ends lost 7 bases at V and 6 bases at J; junction bases unmatched: 9. Germline V gives CDR1 SGHRS, CDR2 YFSETQ. CDR3 in amino acids: CASSGGLAGGNEQFF. CDR3 nucleotide sequence: TGCGCCAGCTCCGGGGGGCTAGCGGGAGGCAATGAGCAGTTCTTC. Looking up the rest from reference TRBV5-1 and TRBJ2-1 gives the full variable domain: KAGVTQTPRYLIKTRGQQVTLSCSPISGHRSVSWYQQTPGQGLQFLFEYFSETQRNKGNFPGRFSGRQFSNSRSEMNVSTLELGDSALYLCASSGGLAGGNEQFFGPGTRLTVL.

This clone was picked up one time. The J gene is TRBJ1-2, the V gene TRBV29-1; a possible D gene is TRBD1 (6 bases). Trimming shortened V by 4 bases and J by 6 bases, and 12 bases separated the two germline ends. Germline V gives CDR1 SQVTM, CDR2 ANQGSEA. The CDR3 covers 12 residues. This CDR3 reads CSVVGAVHGYTF. The CDR3 DNA reads TGCAGCGTTGTGGGGGCCGTCCATGGCTACACCTTC.

V usage is TRBV27 and J usage is TRBJ2-3; 10 bases are shared with TRBD2. With 8 bases clipped from V and 1 base from J, the junction kept 6 bases outside the gene matches. The CDR3 has 15 residues. Germline values: CDR1 MNHEY, CDR2 SMNVEV (reference sequence). The CDR3 is CASGHSGGRTDTQYF. The CDR3 DNA sequence: TGTGCCAGCGGTCATAGCGGGGGGCGCACAGATACGCAGTATTTT.